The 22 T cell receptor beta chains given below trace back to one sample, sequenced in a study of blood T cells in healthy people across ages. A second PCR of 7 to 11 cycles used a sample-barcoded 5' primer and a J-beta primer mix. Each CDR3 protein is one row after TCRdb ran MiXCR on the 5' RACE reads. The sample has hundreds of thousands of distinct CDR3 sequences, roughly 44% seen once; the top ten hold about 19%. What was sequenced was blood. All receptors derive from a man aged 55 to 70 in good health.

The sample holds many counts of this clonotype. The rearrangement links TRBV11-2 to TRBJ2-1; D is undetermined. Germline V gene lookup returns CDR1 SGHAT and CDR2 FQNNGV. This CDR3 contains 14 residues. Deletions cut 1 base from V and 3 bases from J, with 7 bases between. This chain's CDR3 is CASSLVGDYNEQFF. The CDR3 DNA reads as TGTGCCAGCAGCTTAGTTGGCGACTACAATGAGCAGTTCTTC.

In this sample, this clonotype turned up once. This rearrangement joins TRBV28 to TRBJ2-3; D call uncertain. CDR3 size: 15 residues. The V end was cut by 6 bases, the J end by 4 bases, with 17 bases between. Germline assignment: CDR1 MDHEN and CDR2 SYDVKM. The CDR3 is CASSIPFRGPDTQYF. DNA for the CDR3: TGTGCCAGCAGCATACCTTTTCGTGGGCCAGATACGCAGTATTTT.

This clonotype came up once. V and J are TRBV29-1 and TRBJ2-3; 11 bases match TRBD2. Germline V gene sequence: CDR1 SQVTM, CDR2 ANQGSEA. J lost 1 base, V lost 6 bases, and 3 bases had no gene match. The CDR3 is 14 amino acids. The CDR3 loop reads CSVSLAGGTDTQYF. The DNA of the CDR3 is TGCAGCGTCTCACTAGCGGGGGGCACAGATACGCAGTATTTT.

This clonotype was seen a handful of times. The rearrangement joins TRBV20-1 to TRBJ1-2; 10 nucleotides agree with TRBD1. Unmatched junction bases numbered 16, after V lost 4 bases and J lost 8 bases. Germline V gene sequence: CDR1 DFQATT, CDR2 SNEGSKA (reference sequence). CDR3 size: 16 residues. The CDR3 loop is CSAKDSGTGVTGGYTF. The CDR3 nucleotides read TGCAGTGCTAAGGACTCCGGGACAGGGGTAACGGGCGGCTACACCTTC.

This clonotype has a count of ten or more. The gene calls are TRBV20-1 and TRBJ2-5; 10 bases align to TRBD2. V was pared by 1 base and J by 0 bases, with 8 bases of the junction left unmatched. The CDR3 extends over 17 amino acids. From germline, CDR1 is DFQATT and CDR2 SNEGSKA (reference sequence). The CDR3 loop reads CSARGLAGAAYQETQYF. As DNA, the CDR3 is TGCAGTGCTAGAGGGCTAGCGGGGGCCGCGTACCAAGAGACCCAGTACTTC.

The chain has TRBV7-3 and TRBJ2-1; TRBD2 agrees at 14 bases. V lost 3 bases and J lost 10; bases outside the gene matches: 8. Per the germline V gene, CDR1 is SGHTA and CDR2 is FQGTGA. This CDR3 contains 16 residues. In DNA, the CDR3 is TGTGCCAGCAGCTTGGGCGTTGGACTAGCGGGGGGCGAGCAGTTCTTC. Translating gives CASSLGVGLAGGEQFF.

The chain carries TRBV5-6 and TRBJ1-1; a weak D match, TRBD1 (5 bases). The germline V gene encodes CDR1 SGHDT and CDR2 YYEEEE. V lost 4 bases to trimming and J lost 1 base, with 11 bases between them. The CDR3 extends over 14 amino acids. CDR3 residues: CASSPGARNTEAFF. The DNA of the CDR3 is TGTGCCAGCAGCCCCGGGGCCAGGAACACTGAAGCTTTCTTT. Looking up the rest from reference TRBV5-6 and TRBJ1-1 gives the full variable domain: DAGVTQSPTHLIKTRGQQVTLRCSPKSGHDTVSWYQQALGQGPQFIFQYYEEEERQRGNFPDRFSGHQFPNYSSELNVNALLLGDSALYLCASSPGARNTEAFFGQGTRLTVV.

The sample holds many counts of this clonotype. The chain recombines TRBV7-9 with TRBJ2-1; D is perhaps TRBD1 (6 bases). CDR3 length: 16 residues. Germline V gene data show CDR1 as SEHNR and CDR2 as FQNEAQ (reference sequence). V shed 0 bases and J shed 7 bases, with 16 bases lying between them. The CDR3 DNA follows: TGTGCCAGCAGCTTAGCCCTATCGGACAGTACGAATGAGCAGTTCTTC. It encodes CASSLALSDSTNEQFF.

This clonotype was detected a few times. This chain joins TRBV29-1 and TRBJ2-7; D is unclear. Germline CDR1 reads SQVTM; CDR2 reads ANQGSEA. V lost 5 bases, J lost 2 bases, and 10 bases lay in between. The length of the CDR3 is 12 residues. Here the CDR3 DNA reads TGCAGCGTTTCCTTGAATACCTACGAGCAGTACTTC. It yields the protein CSVSLNTYEQYF.

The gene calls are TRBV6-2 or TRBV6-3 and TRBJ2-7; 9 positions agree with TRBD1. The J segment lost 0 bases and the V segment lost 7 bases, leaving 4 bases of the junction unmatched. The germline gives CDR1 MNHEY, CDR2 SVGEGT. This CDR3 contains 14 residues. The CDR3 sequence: CASNGQGSSYEQYF. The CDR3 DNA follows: TGTGCCAGCAACGGACAGGGGAGCTCCTACGAGCAGTACTTC.

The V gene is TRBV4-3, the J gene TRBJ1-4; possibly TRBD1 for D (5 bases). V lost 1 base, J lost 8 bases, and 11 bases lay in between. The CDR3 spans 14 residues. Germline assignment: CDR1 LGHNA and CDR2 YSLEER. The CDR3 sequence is CASSQVLAGEKLFF. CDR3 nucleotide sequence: TGCGCCAGCAGCCAAGTTCTCGCAGGGGAAAAACTGTTTTTT.

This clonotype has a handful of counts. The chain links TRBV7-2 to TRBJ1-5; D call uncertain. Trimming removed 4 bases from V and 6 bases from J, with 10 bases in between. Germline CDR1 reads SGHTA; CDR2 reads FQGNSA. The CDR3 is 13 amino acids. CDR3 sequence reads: CASSSLGSQPQHF. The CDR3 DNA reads TGTGCCAGCAGCTCCCTTGGGAGTCAGCCCCAGCATTTT.

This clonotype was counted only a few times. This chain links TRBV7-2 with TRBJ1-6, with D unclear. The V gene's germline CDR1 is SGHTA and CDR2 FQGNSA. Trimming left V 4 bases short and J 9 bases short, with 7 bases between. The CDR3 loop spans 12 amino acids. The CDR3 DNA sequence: TGTGCCAGCAGCTACCCCGGTTCACCCCTCCACTTT. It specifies CASSYPGSPLHF.

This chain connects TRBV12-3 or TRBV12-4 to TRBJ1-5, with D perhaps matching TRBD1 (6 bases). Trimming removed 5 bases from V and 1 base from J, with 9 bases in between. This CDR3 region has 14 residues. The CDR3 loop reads CASSAGTSNQPQHF. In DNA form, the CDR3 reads TGTGCCAGCAGTGCCGGGACAAGCAATCAGCCCCAGCATTTT.

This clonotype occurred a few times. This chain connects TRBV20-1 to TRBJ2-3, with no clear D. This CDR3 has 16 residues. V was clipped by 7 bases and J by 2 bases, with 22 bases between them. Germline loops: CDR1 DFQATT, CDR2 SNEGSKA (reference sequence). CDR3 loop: CSGSPPGTANTDTQYF. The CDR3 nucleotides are TGCAGTGGATCACCCCCGGGCACAGCAAACACAGATACGCAGTATTTT.

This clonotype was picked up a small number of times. The CDR3 nucleotides read TGTGCCAGAGGAAACACTGAAGCTTTCTTT. It yields the protein CARGNTEAFF. This chain joins TRBV27 and TRBJ1-1; no clear D gene. CDR1 and CDR2 (germline): MNHEY, SMNVEV (reference sequence). V was shortened by 9 bases and J by 2 bases, with 4 bases between the two germline ends. This CDR3 comprises 10 residues.

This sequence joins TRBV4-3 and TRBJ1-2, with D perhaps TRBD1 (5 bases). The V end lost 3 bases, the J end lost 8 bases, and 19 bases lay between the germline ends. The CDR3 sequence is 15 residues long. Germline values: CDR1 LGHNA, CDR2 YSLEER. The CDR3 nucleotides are TGCGCCAGCAGCCAGGAACTGGACACCGTTCGGGGCTACACCTTC. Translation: CASSQELDTVRGYTF.

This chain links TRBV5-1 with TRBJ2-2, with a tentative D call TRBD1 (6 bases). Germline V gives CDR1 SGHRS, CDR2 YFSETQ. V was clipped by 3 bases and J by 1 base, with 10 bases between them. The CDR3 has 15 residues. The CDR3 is CASSWLGQNTGELFF. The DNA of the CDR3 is TGCGCCAGCAGCTGGCTGGGACAGAACACCGGGGAGCTGTTTTTT.

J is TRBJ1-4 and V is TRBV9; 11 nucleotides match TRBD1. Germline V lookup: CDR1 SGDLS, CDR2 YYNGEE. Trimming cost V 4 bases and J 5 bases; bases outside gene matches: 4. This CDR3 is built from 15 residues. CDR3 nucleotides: TGTGCCAGCAGCAGCCGGGACAGGGGGAATGAAAAACTGTTTTTT. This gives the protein CASSSRDRGNEKLFF.

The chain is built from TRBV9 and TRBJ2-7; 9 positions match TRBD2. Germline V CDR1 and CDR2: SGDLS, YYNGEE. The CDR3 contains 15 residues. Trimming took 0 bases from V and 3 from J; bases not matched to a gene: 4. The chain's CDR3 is CASSVAAGGFYEQYF. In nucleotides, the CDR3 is TGTGCCAGCAGCGTAGCGGCGGGGGGGTTCTACGAGCAGTACTTC.

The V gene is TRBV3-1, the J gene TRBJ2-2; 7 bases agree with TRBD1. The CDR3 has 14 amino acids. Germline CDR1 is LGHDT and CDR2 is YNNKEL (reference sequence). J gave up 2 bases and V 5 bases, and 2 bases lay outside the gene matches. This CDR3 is CASSGTVNTGELFF. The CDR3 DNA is TGTGCCAGCAGCGGGACAGTAAACACCGGGGAGCTGTTTTTT.

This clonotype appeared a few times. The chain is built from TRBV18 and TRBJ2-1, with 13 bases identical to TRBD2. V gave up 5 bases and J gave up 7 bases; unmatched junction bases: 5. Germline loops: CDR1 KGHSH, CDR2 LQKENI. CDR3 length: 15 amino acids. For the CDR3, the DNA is TGTGCCAGCTCAGTACTAGCGGGGGGGCTGAATGAGCAGTTCTTC. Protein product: CASSVLAGGLNEQFF.